The following is a T cell receptor beta chain sequence with its context. This sample stems from a study of blood T cell repertoires in COVID-19. About the study: T cells, B-cell-depleted T cells, or PBMCs provided the cDNA or gDNA that served as material.

The V gene's germline CDR1 is MDHEN and CDR2 SYDVKM. The CDR3 runs 16 residues. Trimming removed 5 bases from V and 1 base from J, with 17 bases in between. Libraries were prepared by immunoSEQ multiplex PCR; TCRdb keeps only in-frame clonotypes and omits some of them. The sample holds about 140,000 clones, about 83% seen once. The V and J genes are TRBV28 and TRBJ1-1; a possible D gene is TRBD1 (6 bases). This TCR was sampled from a man aged 50 or older with acute or convalescent COVID-19. Sample: peripheral blood. CDR3 in amino acids: CASSLILRGWNTEAFF. The DNA for the CDR3 is TGTGCCAGCAGTCTAATACTCAGGGGATGGAACACTGAAGCTTTCTTT. Filled out from reference TRBV28 and TRBJ1-1, the complete variable domain reads DVKVTQSSRYLVKRTGEKVFLECVQDMDHENMFWYRQDPGLGLRLIYFSYDVKMKEKGDIPEGYSVSREKKERFSLILESASTNQTSMYLCASSLILRGWNTEAFFGQGTRLTVV.